The clone carrying this T cell receptor (beta chain) was seen a handful of times. Its cognate antigen is unknown. The sample originates from a study of T-cell reconstitution after alpha-beta-depleted transplantation in children. Study-level points and caveats: Several hundred expanded graft clones reportedly supplied alpha-beta T cells about two months after transplant. It was newly produced T cells that mostly accounted for T-cell counts and diversity one year after transplant. In some patients, recipient T cells and intrathymic progenitors surviving conditioning explained high day-60 diversity.

Germline CDR1 KGHDR, CDR2 SFDVKD. V was pared by 5 bases and J by 5 bases, with 7 bases of the junction left unmatched. The CDR3 has 15 amino acids. A library of TCRbeta sequences, prepared with unique molecular identifiers, was generated. Via MiXCR, TCRdb re-called the PCR reads, giving one row per CDR3 protein. The sample contains about 240,000 distinct CDR3 sequences, 25% of which appear only once. The chain recombines TRBV24-1 with TRBJ2-5; TRBD1 aligns across 10 bases. The sample was PBMCs, taken before TCRalphabeta/CD19-depleted stem cell transplant. This clonotype was sampled from a girl aged 2-10 years with Fanconi anemia, due to receive a stem cell transplant. CDR3 bases: TGTGCCACCAGTGCGGGGGACAGGGGCGCCGAGACCCAGTACTTC. Translation: CATSAGDRGAETQYF.